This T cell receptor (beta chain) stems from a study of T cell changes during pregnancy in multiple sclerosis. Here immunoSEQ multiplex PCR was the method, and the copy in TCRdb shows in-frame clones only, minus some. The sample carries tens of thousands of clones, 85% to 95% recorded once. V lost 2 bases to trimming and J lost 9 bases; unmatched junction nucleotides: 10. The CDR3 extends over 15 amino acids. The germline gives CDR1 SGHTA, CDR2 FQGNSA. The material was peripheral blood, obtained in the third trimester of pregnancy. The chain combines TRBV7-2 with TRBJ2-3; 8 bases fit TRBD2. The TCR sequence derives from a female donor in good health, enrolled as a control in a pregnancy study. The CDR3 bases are TGTGCCAGCAGCTTATCCCTTTCGACTAGCGACACGCAGTATTTT. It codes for CASSLSLSTSDTQYF. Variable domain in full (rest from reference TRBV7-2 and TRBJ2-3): GAGVSQSPSNKVTEKGKDVELRCDPISGHTALYWYRQSLGQGLEFLIYFQGNSAPDKSGLPSDRFSAERTGGSVSTLTIQRTQQEDSAVYLCASSLSLSTSDTQYFGPGTRLTVL.